These 6 T cell receptor beta chains originate from one sample sequenced in a study of glioma-infiltrating T cells after dendritic cell vaccination. The assay was immunoSEQ multiplex PCR, and TCRdb's table has in-frame clones only and misses some. Among approximately 91,000 clones listed, approximately 78% were seen once. Time point reported: after dendritic cell vaccination, including at tumor progression/relapse. Sequencing used blood, obtained after dendritic cell vaccination. These receptors originate from a human donor with glioblastoma.

The chain uses TRBV25-1 and TRBJ2-7, with TRBD1 matching over 7 bases. In germline, CDR1 is MGHDK, CDR2 SYGVNS. The CDR3 totals 14 residues. With V trimmed by 4 bases and J by 2 bases, 5 bases remained unmatched. The CDR3 sequence: CASSVVGQTYEQYF. The CDR3, as DNA: TGTGCCAGCAGTGTCGTGGGACAGACCTACGAGCAGTACTTC.

This chain uses TRBV28 with TRBJ2-3; no firm D call. The germline gives CDR1 MDHEN, CDR2 SYDVKM. Deletions cut 7 bases from V and 6 bases from J, with 11 bases between. The CDR3 has 12 amino acids. This chain's CDR3 is CASTSRVDTQYF. The CDR3 region has the DNA TGTGCCAGCACCTCCCGGGTCGATACGCAGTATTTT.

The rearrangement links TRBV5-4 to TRBJ1-2; D is unclear. Germline-derived CDR1 and CDR2 are SGHNT and YYREEE (reference sequence). V was shortened by 5 bases and J by 7 bases, with 12 bases between the two germline ends. This CDR3 region has 12 residues. CDR3 bases: TGTGCCAGCAGAGGAGGGTTGGGTGGCTACACCTTC. This translates into CASRGGLGGYTF.

The chain carries TRBV19 and TRBJ2-7; 8 nucleotides line up with TRBD1. V gave up 5 bases and J gave up 3 bases; unmatched junction bases: 3. Germline loops: CDR1 LNHDA, CDR2 SQIVND (reference sequence). This CDR3 region has 13 residues. The DNA for the CDR3 is TGTGCCAGTAGTGGGACAGGCGTCTACGAGCAGTACTTC. Translating it yields CASSGTGVYEQYF.

The genes are TRBV6-5 and TRBJ2-3; perhaps TRBD1 as D (6 bases). This CDR3 comprises 13 residues. V lost 8 bases and J lost 1, with 10 bases in between. Germline-derived CDR1 and CDR2 are MNHEY and SVGAGI. The CDR3 loop reads CASRDTGTDTQYF. The CDR3 region has the DNA TGTGCCAGCCGGGACACCGGCACAGATACGCAGTATTTT.

This chain links TRBV7-9 with TRBJ1-2, with TRBD1 matching over 7 bases. V shed 5 bases and J 2 bases; nucleotides not matched to a gene: 5. CDR1 SEHNR and CDR2 FQNEAQ come from the germline V gene (reference sequence). The CDR3 runs to 14 residues. CDR3 nucleotide sequence: TGTGCCAGCAGCGCGACAGGGTCGAACTATGGCTACACCTTC. The encoded protein is CASSATGSNYGYTF.